Below, one T cell receptor beta chain is given with its context. The PCR ran on 60 Vbeta and 13 Jbeta primers. Sequenced by immunoSEQ multiplex PCR; TCRdb stores in-frame clones only, minus some. The repertoire includes some 130,000 clones, around 80% of them detected once, and approximately 2.1% sits in the top ten. The sample comes from a study of cytomegalovirus exposure and HLA in healthy donors. Trimming took off 4 bases at V and 9 bases at J, with 14 bases between the two ends. Germline values: CDR1 SGHRS, CDR2 YFSETQ. The CDR3 extends over 13 amino acids. The J gene is TRBJ2-1, the V gene TRBV5-1; TRBD2 is a possible D gene (5 bases). Source material: PBMCs. This clonotype was obtained from a man aged 30 to 45 in good health and CMV-seronegative. CDR3 amino acids: CASSLGGPFEQFF. CDR3 coding DNA: TGCGCCAGCAGCCTAGGAGGACCCTTTGAGCAGTTCTTC.